The sequence of this TCR beta chain was determined in a study of T cells after yellow fever vaccination. General study results and limits: Abundant contaminating clonotypes from the bulk population could appear in FACS-sorted repertoires. Although most clonotypes did not, a small share appeared in both CD4 and CD8 compartments.

Germline V gene data show CDR1 as LNHDA and CDR2 as SQIVND (reference sequence). Trimming removed 3 bases from V and 10 bases from J, with 12 bases in between. The CDR3 totals 12 residues. This clonotype was counted only a few times. Its specificity is unknown. TCRdb independently ran MiXCR on the 5' RACE reads; one entry per CDR3 protein. The table has about 260,000 distinct CDR3 sequences, approximately 5.2% seen once; the top ten hold 3% to 4%. This rearrangement joins TRBV19 to TRBJ1-1; unclear D gene. This TCR came from a man younger than 35 who received the YFV17D yellow fever vaccine. Sequences were derived from CD4+ T cells sorted from PBMCs, sampled on the day of the yellow fever booster vaccination. The CDR3 here is CASSMPGIGAFF. Here the CDR3 DNA reads TGTGCCAGTAGTATGCCGGGTATTGGAGCTTTCTTT. Combining the CDR3 with reference TRBV19 and TRBJ1-1 gives the whole variable domain DGGITQSPKYLFRKEGQNVTLSCEQNLNHDAMYWYRQDPGQGLRLIYYSQIVNDFQKGDIAEGYSVSREKKESFPLTVTSAQKNPTAFYLCASSMPGIGAFFGQGTRLTVV.